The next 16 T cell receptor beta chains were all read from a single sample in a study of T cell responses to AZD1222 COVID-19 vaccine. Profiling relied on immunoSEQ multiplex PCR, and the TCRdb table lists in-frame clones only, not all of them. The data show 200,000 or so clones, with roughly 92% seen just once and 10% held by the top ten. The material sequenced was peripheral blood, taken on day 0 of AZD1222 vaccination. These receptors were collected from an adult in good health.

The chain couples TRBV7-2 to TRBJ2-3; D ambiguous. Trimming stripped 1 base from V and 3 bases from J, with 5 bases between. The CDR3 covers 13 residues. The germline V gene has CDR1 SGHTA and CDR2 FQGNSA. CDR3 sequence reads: CASSLVRTDTQYF. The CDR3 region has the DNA TGTGCCAGCAGCTTAGTACGGACAGATACGCAGTATTTT. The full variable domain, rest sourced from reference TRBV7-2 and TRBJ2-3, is GAGVSQSPSNKVTEKGKDVELRCDPISGHTALYWYRQSLGQGLEFLIYFQGNSAPDKSGLPSDRFSAERTGGSVSTLTIQRTQQEDSAVYLCASSLVRTDTQYFGPGTRLTVL.

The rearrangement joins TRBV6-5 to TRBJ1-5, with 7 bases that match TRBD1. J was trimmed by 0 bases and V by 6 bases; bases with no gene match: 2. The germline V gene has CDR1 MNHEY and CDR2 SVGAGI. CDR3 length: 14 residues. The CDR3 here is CASRGQNSNQPQHF. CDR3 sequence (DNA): TGTGCCAGCAGGGGACAGAATAGCAATCAGCCCCAGCATTTT.

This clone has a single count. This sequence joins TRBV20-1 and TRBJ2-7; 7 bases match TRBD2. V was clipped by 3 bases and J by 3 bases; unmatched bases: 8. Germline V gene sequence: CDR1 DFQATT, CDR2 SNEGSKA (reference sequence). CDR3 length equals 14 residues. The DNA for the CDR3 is TGCAGTGCTAGTAGCCTAGCGGTAAACTACGAGCAGTACTTC. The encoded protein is CSASSLAVNYEQYF.

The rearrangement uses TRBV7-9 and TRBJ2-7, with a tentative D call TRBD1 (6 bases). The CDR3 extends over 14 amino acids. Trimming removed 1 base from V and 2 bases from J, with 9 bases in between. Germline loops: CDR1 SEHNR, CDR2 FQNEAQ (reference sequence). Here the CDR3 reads CASSLGQAPYEQYF. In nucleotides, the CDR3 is TGTGCCAGCAGCTTAGGACAGGCCCCCTACGAGCAGTACTTC.

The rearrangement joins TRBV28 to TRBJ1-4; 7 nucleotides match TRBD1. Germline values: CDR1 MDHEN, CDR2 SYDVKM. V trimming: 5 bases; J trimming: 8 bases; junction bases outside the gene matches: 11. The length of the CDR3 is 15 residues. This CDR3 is CASSPASTGFEKLFF. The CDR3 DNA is TGTGCCAGCAGTCCCGCTTCGACAGGGTTCGAAAAACTGTTTTTT.

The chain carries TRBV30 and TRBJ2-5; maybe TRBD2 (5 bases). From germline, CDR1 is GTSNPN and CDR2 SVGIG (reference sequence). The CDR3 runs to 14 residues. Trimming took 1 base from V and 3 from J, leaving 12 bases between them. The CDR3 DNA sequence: TGTGCCTGGAGTGGCACTAGTAGTAAAGAGACCCAGTACTTC. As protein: CAWSGTSSKETQYF.

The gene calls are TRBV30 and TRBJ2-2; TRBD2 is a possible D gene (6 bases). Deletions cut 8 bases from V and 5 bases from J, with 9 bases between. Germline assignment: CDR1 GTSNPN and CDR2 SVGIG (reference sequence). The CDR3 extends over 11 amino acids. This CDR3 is CALAGTGELFF. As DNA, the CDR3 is TGTGCCCTTGCGGGGACCGGGGAGCTGTTTTTT.

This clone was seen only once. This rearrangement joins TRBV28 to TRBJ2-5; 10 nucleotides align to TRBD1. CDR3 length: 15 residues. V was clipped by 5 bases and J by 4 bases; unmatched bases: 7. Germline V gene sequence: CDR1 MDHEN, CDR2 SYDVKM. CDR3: CASSPHRTGGETQYF. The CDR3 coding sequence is TGTGCCAGCAGTCCACACCGGACAGGGGGAGAGACCCAGTACTTC. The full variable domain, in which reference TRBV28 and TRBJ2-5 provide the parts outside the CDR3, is DVKVTQSSRYLVKRTGEKVFLECVQDMDHENMFWYRQDPGLGLRLIYFSYDVKMKEKGDIPEGYSVSREKKERFSLILESASTNQTSMYLCASSPHRTGGETQYFGPGTRLLVL.

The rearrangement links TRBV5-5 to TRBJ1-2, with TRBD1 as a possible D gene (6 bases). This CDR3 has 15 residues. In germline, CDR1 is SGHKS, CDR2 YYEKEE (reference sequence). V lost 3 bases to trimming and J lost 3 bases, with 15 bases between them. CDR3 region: CASSSEDSLYYGYTF. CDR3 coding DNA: TGTGCCAGCAGCTCAGAGGACAGCCTGTACTATGGCTACACCTTC.

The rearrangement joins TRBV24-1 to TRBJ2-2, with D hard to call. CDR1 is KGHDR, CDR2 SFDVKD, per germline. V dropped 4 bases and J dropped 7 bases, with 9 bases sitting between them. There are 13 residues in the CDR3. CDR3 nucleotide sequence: TGTGCCACCAGTGACTCGGGCGGCGGGGAGCTGTTTTTT. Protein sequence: CATSDSGGGELFF.

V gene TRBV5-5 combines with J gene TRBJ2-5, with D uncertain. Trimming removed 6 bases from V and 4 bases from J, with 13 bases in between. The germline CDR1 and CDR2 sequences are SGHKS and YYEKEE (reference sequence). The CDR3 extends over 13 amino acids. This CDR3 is CASTLITPETQYF. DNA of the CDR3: TGTGCCAGCACCCTAATAACCCCAGAGACCCAGTACTTC.

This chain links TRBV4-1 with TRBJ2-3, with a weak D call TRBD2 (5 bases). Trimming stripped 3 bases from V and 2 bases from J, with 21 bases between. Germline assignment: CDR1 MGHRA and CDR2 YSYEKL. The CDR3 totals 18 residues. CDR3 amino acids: CASSHLGEIVADTDTQYF. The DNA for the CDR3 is TGCGCCAGCAGCCACCTGGGAGAGATCGTCGCGGACACAGATACGCAGTATTTT.

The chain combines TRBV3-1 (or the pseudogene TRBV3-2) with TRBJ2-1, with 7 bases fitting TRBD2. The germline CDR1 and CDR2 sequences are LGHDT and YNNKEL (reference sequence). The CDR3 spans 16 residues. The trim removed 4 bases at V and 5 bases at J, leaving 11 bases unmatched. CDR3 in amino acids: CASSPRASGTNNEQFF. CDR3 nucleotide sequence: TGTGCCAGCAGCCCCCGAGCTAGCGGAACTAACAATGAGCAGTTCTTC.

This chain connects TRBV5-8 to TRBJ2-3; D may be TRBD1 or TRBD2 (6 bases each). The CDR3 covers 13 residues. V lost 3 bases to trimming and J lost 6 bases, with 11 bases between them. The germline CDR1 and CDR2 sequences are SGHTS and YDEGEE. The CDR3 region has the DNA TGTGCCAGCAGCTCAAAAGGGGGGGATACGCAGTATTTT. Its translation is CASSSKGGDTQYF.

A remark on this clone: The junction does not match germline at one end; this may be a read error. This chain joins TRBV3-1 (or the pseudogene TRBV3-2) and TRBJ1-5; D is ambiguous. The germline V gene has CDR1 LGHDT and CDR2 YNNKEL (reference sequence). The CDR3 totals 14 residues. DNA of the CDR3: TGTGCCAGCACCCAAGTTGGTAGCAATCAGCCCCAGCATTTT. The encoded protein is CASTQVGSNQPQHF.

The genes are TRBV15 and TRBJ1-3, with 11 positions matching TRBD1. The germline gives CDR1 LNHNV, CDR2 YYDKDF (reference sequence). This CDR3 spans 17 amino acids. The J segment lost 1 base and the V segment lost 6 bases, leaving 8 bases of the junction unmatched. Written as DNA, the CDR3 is TGTGCCACCAGACAGGGACAGGGGGTTCGGTCTGGAAACACCATATATTTT. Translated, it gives CATRQGQGVRSGNTIYF.